Here is one TCR beta chain with its context. The antigen remains unidentified. The data are from a study of shared clonotypes between healthy human individuals. CD4+ cells yielded CD45RA+ naive and CD45RA-negative memory subsets. Trimming cost V 6 bases and J 5 bases; bases outside gene matches: 8. CDR3 size: 15 residues. Germline V gene lookup returns CDR1 SNHLY and CDR2 FYNNEI. Study-wide results and caveats: Naive CD4 clonotypes overlapped across a handful of donors at around 5%. Only a few donors were included, so the genetic and exposure-history diversity represented was limited.

The method was immunoSEQ multiplex PCR; TCRdb's version includes in-frame clones alone and lacks a portion of them. The sample has 600,000 to 750,000 clones; approximately 75% are singletons. This clonotype was obtained from a woman between 25 and 40 years old in good health. Sequencing was carried out using memory CD4+ T cells sorted from blood. As for subset: CD45RA-negative fraction. This chain joins TRBV2 and TRBJ2-1, with 9 bases matching TRBD2. In DNA, the CDR3 is TGTGCCAGCAGGATTAGGTCTAGCGGGGACAATGAGCAGTTCTTC. Its protein is CASRIRSSGDNEQFF.